The rows below give T cell receptor beta chains drawn from one sample of a study of response to subunit inactivated influenza vaccine. TCRdb called the RT-PCR reads again in MiXCR, with one record for every CDR3 protein. The sample lists more than 550,000 distinct CDR3 sequences; approximately 12% were seen once. The sequencing used PBMCs from blood, collected on the day of vaccination. The receptors originated from a middle-aged man who received an inactivated influenza vaccine. CDR3s include the opening cysteine and the closing phenylalanine or tryptophan. The order of the fields is clone size, D gene, V gene, J gene, CDR3 DNA, CDR3 protein. A D gene is named only where the DNA matches it firmly. The size entry is marked missing in some rows and otherwise reads once, few, many or a size class.

-,-,TRBV2,TRBJ2-5,TGTGCCAGCACCGGGAATTCAAAGACCCAGTACTTC,CASTGNSKTQYF
few,TRBD2,TRBV20-1,TRBJ2-1,TGCAGTGCTAGCCCTAGCGGGATCCATGAGCAGTTCTTC,CSASPSGIHEQFF
-,-,TRBV15,TRBJ2-2,TGTGCCACCAGCAGAGATCTTCCAGGGGCGGCCGGGGAGCTGTTTTTT,CATSRDLPGAAGELFF
-,TRBD2,TRBV20-1,TRBJ2-3,TGCAGTGCTTCCTCGACGGGACTAGCGGGAGATACGCAGTATTTT,CSASSTGLAGDTQYF
-,TRBD2,TRBV19,TRBJ2-5,TGTGCCAGTAGTCTTCTAGGAGCGGGAGGTGAGACCCAGTACTTC,CASSLLGAGGETQYF
few,-,TRBV11-2,TRBJ2-2,TGTGCCAGCAGCGGAAAACGGGGACCACCTTGGGGGACCGGGGAGCTGTTTTTT,CASSGKRGPPWGTGELFF
-,-,TRBV12-3/TRBV12-4,TRBJ1-5,TGTGCCAGCAGTTTGTCTGGGGGCGGTAGGCCCCAGCATTTT,CASSLSGGGRPQHF
few,-,TRBV3-1,TRBJ2-3,TGTGCCAGCAGCCAAGAATGGGGCACAGATACGCAGTATTTT,CASSQEWGTDTQYF
many,TRBD1,TRBV12-3/TRBV12-4,TRBJ2-5,TGTGCCAGCAGCCGGGACAGAAAAGAGACCCAGTACTTC,CASSRDRKETQYF
many,-,TRBV7-8,TRBJ1-4,TGTGCCAGCAGCGTAGACAGAGGGAATGAAAAACTGTTTTTT,CASSVDRGNEKLFF
many,-,TRBV20-1,TRBJ1-2,TGCAGTGCTAGCCGGGGGTATGGCTACACCTTC,CSASRGYGYTF
-,-,TRBV30,TRBJ1-1,TGTGCCTGGAGTGTAAGACGAATGTGGGGCACTGAAGCTTTCTTT,CAWSVRRMWGTEAFF
-,-,TRBV6-5,TRBJ2-1,TGTGCCAGCAGTTACTCGGGTGAGAATGAGCAGTTCTTC,CASSYSGENEQFF
few,TRBD2,TRBV12-3/TRBV12-4,TRBJ2-1,TGTGCCAGCAGTCCGGGACTAGCGGGAGTATTCTACAATGAGCAGTTCTTC,CASSPGLAGVFYNEQFF
many,-,TRBV12-3/TRBV12-4,TRBJ2-5,TGTGCCAGCAGTTTAGGCGCTTCGGAGACCCAGTACTTC,CASSLGASETQYF
many,-,TRBV7-9,TRBJ2-7,TGTGCCAGCAGCCTAATTAGGGGACAATCCTACGAGCAGTACTTC,CASSLIRGQSYEQYF
-,-,TRBV6-2/TRBV6-3,TRBJ2-4,TGTGCCAGCAGTTACTCCTCAGGGGGGAACATTCAGTACTTC,CASSYSSGGNIQYF
-,-,TRBV4-2,TRBJ2-1,TGTGCCAGCAGCCAAGGTGGATTAGACTACAATGAGCAGTTCTTC,CASSQGGLDYNEQFF
few,-,TRBV14,TRBJ2-1,TGTGCCAGCAGCCAAGATTTGGTCAATGAGCAGTTCTTC,CASSQDLVNEQFF
-,TRBD1,TRBV5-5,TRBJ1-6,TGTGCCAGCAGGTTGAGGGGGCCCCCAGGGGGGACCCTCCACTTT,CASRLRGPPGGTLHF
few,-,TRBV10-3,TRBJ1-2,TGTGCCATCAGTGGGTCTAACTATGGCTACACCTTC,CAISGSNYGYTF
few,-,TRBV6-1,TRBJ2-1,TGTGCCAGCAGTGTGACAGGGGATAGCGGGCTGAGCTCCTACAATGAGCAGTTCTTC,CASSVTGDSGLSSYNEQFF
-,TRBD1,TRBV28,TRBJ2-5,TGTGCCAGCAGTTCCCCATACGGACAGGGAAGGGAGACCCAGTACTTC,CASSSPYGQGRETQYF
many,-,TRBV29-1,TRBJ2-3,TGCAGCGCCTCTCCGCGACTAGACACAGATACGCAGTATTTT,CSASPRLDTDTQYF
-,TRBD2,TRBV4-3,TRBJ2-3,TGCGCCAGCAGCCAAGATAGGACTAGCGACACAGATACGCAGTATTTT,CASSQDRTSDTDTQYF
many,TRBD2,TRBV6-2/TRBV6-3,TRBJ2-3,TGTGCCAGCAGGGGACTAGCGGGAGGGCCATCGTCAGATACGCAGTATTTT,CASRGLAGGPSSDTQYF
few,TRBD2,TRBV24-1,TRBJ2-3,TGTGCCACCAGTGATCCGAGCGGGAGGAGCACAGATACGCAGTATTTT,CATSDPSGRSTDTQYF
-,TRBD1,TRBV4-1,TRBJ1-5,TGCGCCAGCAGCCTCTCGAGACAGGGGAATCAGCCCCAGCATTTT,CASSLSRQGNQPQHF
few,TRBD2,TRBV29-1,TRBJ2-1,TGCAGCGTTGCCGGTTGGACTAGCGTCACAATTTCCTACAATGAGCAGTTCTTC,CSVAGWTSVTISYNEQFF
many,-,TRBV5-1,TRBJ2-1,TGCGCCAGCAGCCTCCCGGGGGGCCAGGACAATGAGCAGTTCTTC,CASSLPGGQDNEQFF
-,TRBD2,TRBV29-1,TRBJ2-7,TGCAGCGTCGAGTTGAGTGGGAGGGCCGAATACGAGCAGTACTTC,CSVELSGRAEYEQYF
few,TRBD1,TRBV4-2,TRBJ1-5,TGTGCCAGCAGCCAAGGGGACAGGGATAACAATCAGCCCCAGCATTTT,CASSQGDRDNNQPQHF
few,-,TRBV19,TRBJ1-5,TGTGCCAGTAGTCCCACTTGGAACAGCAATCAGCCCCAGCATTTT,CASSPTWNSNQPQHF
few,TRBD2,TRBV20-1,TRBJ2-5,TGCAGTGCTAGACGAAAAGGACTAGCCAGGGAGACCCAGTACTTC,CSARRKGLARETQYF
few,TRBD2,TRBV12-3/TRBV12-4,TRBJ2-7,TGTGCCAGCAGATCCAGCGGGAGGGGCTCCTACGAGCAGTACTTC,CASRSSGRGSYEQYF
-,TRBD1,TRBV12-3/TRBV12-4,TRBJ2-5,TGTGCCAGCAGGCCGGGACAGGGGTTCGAGACCCAGTACTTC,CASRPGQGFETQYF
many,-,TRBV21-1,TRBJ1-1,TGTGCCAGCAGCAGACGAGGAAGTCGGACTGAAGCTTTCTTT,CASSRRGSRTEAFF
few,-,TRBV4-1,TRBJ1-6,TGCGCCAGCAGCCAAGATTGGGCAGGGGTGAAACTCGTTGCGCAGACCTCACCCCTCCACTTT,CASSQDWAGVKLVAQTSPLHF
many,-,TRBV4-1,TRBJ2-3,TGCGCCAGCAGCCGGGGTCCCAGCACAGATACGCAGTATTTT,CASSRGPSTDTQYF
once,TRBD2,TRBV7-6,TRBJ2-5,TGTGCCAGCACCTCGATGGCAGGGACTATCCAAGAGACCCAGTACTTC,CASTSMAGTIQETQYF
-,-,TRBV20-1,TRBJ2-1,TGCTGTGCTAGAGATCTACAGGTGGGGGGCAAATACAATGAGCAGTTCTTC,CCARDLQVGGKYNEQFF
-,TRBD2,TRBV6-2/TRBV6-3,TRBJ2-3,TGTGCCAGCAGTTACCTGGGACTAGCGGGAGGGCAGTCGACAGATACGCAGTATTTT,CASSYLGLAGGQSTDTQYF